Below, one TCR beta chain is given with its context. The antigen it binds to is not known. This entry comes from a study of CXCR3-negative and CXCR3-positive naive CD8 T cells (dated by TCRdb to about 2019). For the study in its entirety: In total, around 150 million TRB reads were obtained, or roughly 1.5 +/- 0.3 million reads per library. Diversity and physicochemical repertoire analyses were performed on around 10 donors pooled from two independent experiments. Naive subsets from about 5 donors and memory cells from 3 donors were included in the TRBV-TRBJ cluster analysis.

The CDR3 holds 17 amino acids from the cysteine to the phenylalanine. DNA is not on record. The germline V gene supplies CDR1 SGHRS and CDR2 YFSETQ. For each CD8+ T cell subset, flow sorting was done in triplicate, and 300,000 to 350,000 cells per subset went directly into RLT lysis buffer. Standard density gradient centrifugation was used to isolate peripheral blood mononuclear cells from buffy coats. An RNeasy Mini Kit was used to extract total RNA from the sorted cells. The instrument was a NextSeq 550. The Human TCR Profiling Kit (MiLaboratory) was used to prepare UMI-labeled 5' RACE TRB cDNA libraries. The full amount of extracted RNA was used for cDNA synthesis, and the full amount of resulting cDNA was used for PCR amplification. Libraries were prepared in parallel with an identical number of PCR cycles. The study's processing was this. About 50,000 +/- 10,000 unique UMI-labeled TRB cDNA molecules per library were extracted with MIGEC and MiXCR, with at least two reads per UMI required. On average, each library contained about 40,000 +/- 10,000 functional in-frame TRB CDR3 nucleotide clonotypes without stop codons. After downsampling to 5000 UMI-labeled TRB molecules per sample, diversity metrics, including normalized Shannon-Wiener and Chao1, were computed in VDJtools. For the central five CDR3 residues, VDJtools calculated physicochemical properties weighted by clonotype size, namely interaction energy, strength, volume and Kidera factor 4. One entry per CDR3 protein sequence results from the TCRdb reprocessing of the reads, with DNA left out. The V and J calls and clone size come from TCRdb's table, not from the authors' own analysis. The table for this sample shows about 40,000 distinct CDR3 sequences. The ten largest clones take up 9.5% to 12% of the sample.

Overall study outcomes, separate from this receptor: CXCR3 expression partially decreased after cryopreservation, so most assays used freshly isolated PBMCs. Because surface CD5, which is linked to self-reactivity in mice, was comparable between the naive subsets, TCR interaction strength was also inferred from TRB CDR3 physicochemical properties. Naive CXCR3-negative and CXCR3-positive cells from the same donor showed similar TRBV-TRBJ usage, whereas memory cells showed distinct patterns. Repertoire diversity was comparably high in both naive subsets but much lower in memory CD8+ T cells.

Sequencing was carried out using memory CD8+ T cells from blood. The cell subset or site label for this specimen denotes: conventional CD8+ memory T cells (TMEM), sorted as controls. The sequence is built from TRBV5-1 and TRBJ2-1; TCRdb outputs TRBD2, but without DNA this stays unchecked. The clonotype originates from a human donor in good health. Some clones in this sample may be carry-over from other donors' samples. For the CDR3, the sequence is CASSLAPTGGGYNEQFF.